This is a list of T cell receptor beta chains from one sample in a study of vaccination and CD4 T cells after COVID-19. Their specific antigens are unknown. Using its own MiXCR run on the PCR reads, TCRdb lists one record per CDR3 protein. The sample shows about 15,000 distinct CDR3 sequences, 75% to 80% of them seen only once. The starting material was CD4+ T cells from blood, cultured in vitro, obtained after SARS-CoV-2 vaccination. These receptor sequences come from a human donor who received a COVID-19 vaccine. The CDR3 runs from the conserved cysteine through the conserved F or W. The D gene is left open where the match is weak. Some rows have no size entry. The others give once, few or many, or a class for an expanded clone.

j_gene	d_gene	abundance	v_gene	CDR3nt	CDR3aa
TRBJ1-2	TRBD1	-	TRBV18	TGTGCCAGCTCACCTAACCGGGACAGCTATGGCTACACCTTC	CASSPNRDSYGYTF
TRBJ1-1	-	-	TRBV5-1	TGCGCCAGCAGCTTGGACGGGGGGCTCTACACTGAAGCTTTCTTT	CASSLDGGLYTEAFF
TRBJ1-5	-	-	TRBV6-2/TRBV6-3	TGTGCCAGCAGCCGGACAGCGAATAGCAATCAGCCCCAGCATTTT	CASSRTANSNQPQHF
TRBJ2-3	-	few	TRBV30	TGTGCCTGGAGTCGGGCCGCGGGCGCAGATACGCAGTATTTT	CAWSRAAGADTQYF
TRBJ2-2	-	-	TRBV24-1	TGTGCCACCTCCGGGACATCTAACACCGGGGAGCTGTTTTTT	CATSGTSNTGELFF
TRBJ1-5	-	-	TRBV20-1	TGCAGTGCTAGAGGGGGGGCATTAAATCAGCCCCAGCATTTT	CSARGGALNQPQHF
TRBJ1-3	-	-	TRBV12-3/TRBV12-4	TGTGCCAGCACCCCGGGACACCCCTCTGGAAACACCATATATTTT	CASTPGHPSGNTIYF
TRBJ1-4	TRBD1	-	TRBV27	TGTGCCAGCAGTTCCGACAGGGGAACTGAAAAACTGTTTTTT	CASSSDRGTEKLFF
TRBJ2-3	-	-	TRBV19	TGTGCCAGTAGCCCCCGTGGGGGGGGCCCAGATACGCAGTATTTT	CASSPRGGGPDTQYF
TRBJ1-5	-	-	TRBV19	TGTGCCAGTAGTATAGGGTTGGGGGGCAGGAATCAGCCCCAGCATTTT	CASSIGLGGRNQPQHF
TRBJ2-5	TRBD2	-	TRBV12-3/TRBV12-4	TGTGCCAGCAGTTTGTTGCGGGGGGCCGGAGAGACCCAGTACTTC	CASSLLRGAGETQYF
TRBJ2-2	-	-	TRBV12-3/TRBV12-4	TGTGCCAGCAGGGCGAATTGGAACACCGGGGAGCTGTTTTTT	CASRANWNTGELFF
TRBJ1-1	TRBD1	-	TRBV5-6	TGTGCCAGCAGCTGGACAGGGGTGGACACTGAAGCTTTCTTT	CASSWTGVDTEAFF
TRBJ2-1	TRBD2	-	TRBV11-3	TGTGCCAGCAGCTTTACTAGCGGGCCTTACAATGAGCAGTTCTTC	CASSFTSGPYNEQFF
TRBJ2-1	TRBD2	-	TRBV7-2	TGTGCCAGCAGCAAAGAGCGGGGGGGCTACAATGAGCAGTTCTTC	CASSKERGGYNEQFF
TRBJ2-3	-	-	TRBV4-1	TGCGCCAGCAGCCAAGGGGAGACGGGGGATACGCAGTATTTT	CASSQGETGDTQYF
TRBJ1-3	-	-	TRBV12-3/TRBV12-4	TGTGCCAGCAGTTCCGCGGACACCATATATTTT	CASSSADTIYF
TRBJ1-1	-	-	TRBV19	TGTGCCAGTATAGGCAGGGAAGGGAACACTGAAGCTTTCTTT	CASIGREGNTEAFF
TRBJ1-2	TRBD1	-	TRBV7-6	TGTGCCAGCAGCTCTCCAGGGGGTGGCTACACCTTC	CASSSPGGGYTF
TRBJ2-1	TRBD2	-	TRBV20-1	TGCAGTGCTAGAGATCCCCCGCGGGGGGGCCATGAGCAGTTCTTC	CSARDPPRGGHEQFF
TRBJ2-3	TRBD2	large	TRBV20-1	TGCAGTGCTAACCCGGGACTAGCGGGGGGTGCTGGCACAGATACGCAGTATTTT	CSANPGLAGGAGTDTQYF
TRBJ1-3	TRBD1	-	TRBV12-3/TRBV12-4	TGTGCCAGCAGGGCCCAGGGGGCAGGTGGAAACACCATATATTTT	CASRAQGAGGNTIYF
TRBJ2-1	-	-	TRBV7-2	TGTGCCAGCAGCTTTACCGTGGGGACCTACAATGAGCAGTTCTTC	CASSFTVGTYNEQFF
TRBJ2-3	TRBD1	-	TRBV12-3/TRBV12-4	TGTGCCAGCAGTCCAGGGACAGAACGGACAGATACGCAGTATTTT	CASSPGTERTDTQYF
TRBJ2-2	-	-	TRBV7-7	TGTGCCAGCAGCCCCCGACTTCGGGGGGCGGGCGGGGAGCTGTTTTTT	CASSPRLRGAGGELFF
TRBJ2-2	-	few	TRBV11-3	TGTGCCAGCAGCCTAAGCATTGGACTGAACACCGGGGAGCTGTTTTTT	CASSLSIGLNTGELFF
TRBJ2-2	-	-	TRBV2	TGTGCCAGCAGTGAAGCGGCTTTAAACACCGGGGAGCTGTTTTTT	CASSEAALNTGELFF
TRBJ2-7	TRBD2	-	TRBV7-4	TGTGCCAGCAGCGGACGGACTAGCGGGGGTTACGAGCAGTACTTC	CASSGRTSGGYEQYF
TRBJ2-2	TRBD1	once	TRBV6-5	TGTGCCAGCAGTTCGAACTGGGACAGGGGGCTGTTTTTT	CASSSNWDRGLFF